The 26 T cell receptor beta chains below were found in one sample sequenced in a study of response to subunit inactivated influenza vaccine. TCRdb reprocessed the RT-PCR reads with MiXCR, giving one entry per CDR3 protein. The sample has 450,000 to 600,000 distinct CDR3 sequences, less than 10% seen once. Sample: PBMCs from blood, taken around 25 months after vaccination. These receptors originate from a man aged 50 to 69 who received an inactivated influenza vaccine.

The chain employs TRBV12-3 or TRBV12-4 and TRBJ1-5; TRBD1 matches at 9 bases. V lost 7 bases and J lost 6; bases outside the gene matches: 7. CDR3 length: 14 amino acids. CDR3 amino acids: CASKDRGGSQPQHF. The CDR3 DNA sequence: TGTGCCAGCAAGGACAGGGGAGGGAGTCAGCCCCAGCATTTT.

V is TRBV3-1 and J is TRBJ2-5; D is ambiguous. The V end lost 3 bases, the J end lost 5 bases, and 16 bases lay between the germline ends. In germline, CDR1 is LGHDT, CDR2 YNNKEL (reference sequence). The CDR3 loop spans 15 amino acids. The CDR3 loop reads CASSQTRVTKETQYF. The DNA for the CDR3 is TGTGCCAGCAGCCAGACAAGGGTTACGAAGGAGACCCAGTACTTC.

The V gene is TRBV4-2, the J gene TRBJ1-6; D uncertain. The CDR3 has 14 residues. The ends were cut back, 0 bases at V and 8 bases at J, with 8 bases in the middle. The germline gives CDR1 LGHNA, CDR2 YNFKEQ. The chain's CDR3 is CASSQDGRDSPLHF. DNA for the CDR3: TGTGCCAGCAGCCAAGATGGCCGGGATTCACCCCTCCACTTT.

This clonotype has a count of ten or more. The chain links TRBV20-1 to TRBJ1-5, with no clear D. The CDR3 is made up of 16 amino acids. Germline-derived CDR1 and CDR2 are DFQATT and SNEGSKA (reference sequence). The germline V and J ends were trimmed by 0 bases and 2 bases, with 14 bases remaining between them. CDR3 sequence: CSARDLAGMGNQPQHF. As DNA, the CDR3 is TGCAGTGCTAGAGATCTTGCGGGTATGGGCAATCAGCCCCAGCATTTT.

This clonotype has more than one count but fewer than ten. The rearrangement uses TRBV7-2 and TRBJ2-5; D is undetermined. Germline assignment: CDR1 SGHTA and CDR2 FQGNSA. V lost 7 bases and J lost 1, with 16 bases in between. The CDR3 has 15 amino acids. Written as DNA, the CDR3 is TGTGCCAGCACCACACGAAGGTCTATCCAAGAGACCCAGTACTTC. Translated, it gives CASTTRRSIQETQYF.

CDR3 sequence: CASSQQNQAFF. The CDR3 region has the DNA TGCGCCAGCAGCCAACAAAACCAAGCTTTCTTT. This chain connects TRBV4-3 to TRBJ1-1, with no clear D. Trimming removed 2 bases from V and 9 bases from J, with 7 bases in between. The CDR3 has 11 amino acids. Looked up from germline, CDR1 is LGHNA and CDR2 is YSLEER.

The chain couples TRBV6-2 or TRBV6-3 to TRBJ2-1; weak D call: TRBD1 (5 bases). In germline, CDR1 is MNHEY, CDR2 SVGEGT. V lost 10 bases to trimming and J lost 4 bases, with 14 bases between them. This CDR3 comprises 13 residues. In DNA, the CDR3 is TGTGCCACTACAGGCCGACCTTACAATGAGCAGTTCTTC. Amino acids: CATTGRPYNEQFF.

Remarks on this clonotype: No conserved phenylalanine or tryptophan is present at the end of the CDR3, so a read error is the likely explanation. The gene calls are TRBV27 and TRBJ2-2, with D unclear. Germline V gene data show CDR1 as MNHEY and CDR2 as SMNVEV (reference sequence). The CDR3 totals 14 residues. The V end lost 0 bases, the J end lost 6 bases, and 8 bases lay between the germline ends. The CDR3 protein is CASSLSKGAGELFS. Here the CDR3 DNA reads TGTGCCAGCAGTTTATCGAAAGGTGCCGGGGAGCTGTTTTCT.

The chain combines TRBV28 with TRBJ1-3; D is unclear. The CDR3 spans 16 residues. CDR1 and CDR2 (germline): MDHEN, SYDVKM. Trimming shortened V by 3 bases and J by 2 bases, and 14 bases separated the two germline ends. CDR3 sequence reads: CASSFTRTGPGNTIYF. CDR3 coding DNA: TGTGCCAGCAGTTTTACAAGAACCGGCCCTGGAAACACCATATATTTT.

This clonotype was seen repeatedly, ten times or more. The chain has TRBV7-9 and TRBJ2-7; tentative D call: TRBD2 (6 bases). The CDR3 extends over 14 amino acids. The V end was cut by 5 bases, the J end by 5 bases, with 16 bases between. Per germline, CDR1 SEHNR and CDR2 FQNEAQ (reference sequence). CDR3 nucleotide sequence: TGTGCCAGCAGCGACGGACGGTCGGGGGACGAGCAGTACTTC. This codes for CASSDGRSGDEQYF.

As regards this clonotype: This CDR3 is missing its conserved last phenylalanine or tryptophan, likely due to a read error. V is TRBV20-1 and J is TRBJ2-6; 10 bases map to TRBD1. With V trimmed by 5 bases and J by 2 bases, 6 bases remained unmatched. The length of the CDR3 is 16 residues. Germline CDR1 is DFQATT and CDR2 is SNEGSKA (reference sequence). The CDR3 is CSASGTGETGANVLTS. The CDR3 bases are TGCAGTGCTTCCGGGACAGGGGAGACTGGGGCCAACGTCCTGACTTCC.

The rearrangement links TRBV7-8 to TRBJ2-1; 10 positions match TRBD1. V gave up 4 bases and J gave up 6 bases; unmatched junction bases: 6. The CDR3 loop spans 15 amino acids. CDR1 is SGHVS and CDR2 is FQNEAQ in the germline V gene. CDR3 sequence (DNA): TGTGCCAGCAGCTGGGGACAGGGGATTCCCAATGAGCAGTTCTTC. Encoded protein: CASSWGQGIPNEQFF. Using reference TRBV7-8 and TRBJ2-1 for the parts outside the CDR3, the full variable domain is GAGVSQSPRYKVAKRGQDVALRCDPISGHVSLFWYQQALGQGPEFLTYFQNEAQLDKSGLPSDRFFAERPEGSVSTLKIQRTQQEDSAVYLCASSWGQGIPNEQFFGPGTRLTVL.

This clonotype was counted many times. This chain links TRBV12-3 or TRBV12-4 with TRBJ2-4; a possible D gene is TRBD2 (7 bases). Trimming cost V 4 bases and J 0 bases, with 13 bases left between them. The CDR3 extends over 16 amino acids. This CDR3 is CASSSRGPLAKNIQYF. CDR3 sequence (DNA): TGTGCCAGCAGTTCGCGGGGGCCGCTAGCCAAAAACATTCAGTACTTC.

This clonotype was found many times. CDR3 loop: CATKLSTGLSYTGELFF. CDR3 DNA sequence: TGCGCCACCAAATTATCCACCGGGTTATCGTACACCGGGGAGCTGTTTTTT. The chain is built from TRBV5-1 and TRBJ2-2; D unresolved. Trimming stripped 9 bases from V and 3 bases from J, with 24 bases between. From germline, CDR1 is SGHRS and CDR2 YFSETQ. The CDR3 totals 17 residues.

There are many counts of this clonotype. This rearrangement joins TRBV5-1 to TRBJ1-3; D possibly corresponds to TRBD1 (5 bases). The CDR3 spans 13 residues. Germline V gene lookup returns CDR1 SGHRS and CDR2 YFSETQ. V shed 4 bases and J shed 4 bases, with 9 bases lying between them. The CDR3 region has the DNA TGCGCCAGCAGCGGGGCAACCGGAAACACCATATATTTT. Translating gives CASSGATGNTIYF.

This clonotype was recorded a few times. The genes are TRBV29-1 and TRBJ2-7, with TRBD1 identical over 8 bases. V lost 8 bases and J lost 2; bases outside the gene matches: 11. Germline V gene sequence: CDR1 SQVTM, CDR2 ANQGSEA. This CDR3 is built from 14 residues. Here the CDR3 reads CSITDRGRTYEQYF. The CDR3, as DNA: TGCAGCATTACCGACAGGGGAAGAACCTACGAGCAGTACTTC.

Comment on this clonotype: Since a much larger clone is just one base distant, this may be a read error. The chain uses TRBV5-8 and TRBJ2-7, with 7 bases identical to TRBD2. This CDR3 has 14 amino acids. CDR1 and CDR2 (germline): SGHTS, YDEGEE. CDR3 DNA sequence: TGTGCCTGCAGTCGGGGGGATTTTTCCTACGAGCAGTACTTC. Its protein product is CACSRGDFSYEQYF.

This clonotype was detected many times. CDR3 loop: CASSQEVAGHLYF. The CDR3, as DNA: TGCGCCAGCAGCCAAGAGGTCGCGGGACATCTTTACTTC. This sequence joins TRBV4-3 and TRBJ2-7; TRBD1 or TRBD2 may be the D gene (6 bases each). Germline values: CDR1 LGHNA, CDR2 YSLEER. The CDR3 is made up of 13 amino acids. Trimming removed 0 bases from V and 13 bases from J, with 16 bases in between.

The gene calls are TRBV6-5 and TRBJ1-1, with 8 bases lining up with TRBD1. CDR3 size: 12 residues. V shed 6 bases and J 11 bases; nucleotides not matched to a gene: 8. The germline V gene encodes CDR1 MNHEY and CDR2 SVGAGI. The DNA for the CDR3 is TGTGCCAGCAGGGGACAGGCACTGAGGGCTTTCTTT. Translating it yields CASRGQALRAFF.

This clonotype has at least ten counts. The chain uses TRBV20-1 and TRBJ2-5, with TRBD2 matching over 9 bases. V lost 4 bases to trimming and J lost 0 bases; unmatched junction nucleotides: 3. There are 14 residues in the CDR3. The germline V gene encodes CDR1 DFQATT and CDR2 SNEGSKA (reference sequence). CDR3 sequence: CSAIEREDQETQYF. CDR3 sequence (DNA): TGCAGTGCTATAGAGCGGGAGGACCAAGAGACCCAGTACTTC.

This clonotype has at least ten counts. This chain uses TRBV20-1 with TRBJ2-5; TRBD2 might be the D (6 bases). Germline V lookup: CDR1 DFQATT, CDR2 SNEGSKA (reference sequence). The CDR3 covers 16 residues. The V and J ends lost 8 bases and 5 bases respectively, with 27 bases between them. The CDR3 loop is CSPNTSWGGCCETQYF. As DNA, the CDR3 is TGCAGTCCCAACACTTCGTGGGGAGGATGCTGTGAGACCCAGTACTTC.

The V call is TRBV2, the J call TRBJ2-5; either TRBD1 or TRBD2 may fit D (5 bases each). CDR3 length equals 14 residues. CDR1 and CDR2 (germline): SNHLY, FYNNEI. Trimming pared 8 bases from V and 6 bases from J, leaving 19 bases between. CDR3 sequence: CASVWDLNRKTQYF. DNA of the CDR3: TGTGCCAGCGTCTGGGACCTCAATAGGAAGACCCAGTACTTC.

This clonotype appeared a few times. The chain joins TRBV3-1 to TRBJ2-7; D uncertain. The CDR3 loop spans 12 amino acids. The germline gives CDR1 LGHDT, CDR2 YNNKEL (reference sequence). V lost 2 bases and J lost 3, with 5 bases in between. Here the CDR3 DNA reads TGTGCCAGCAGCCAATTACGCTACGAGCAGTACTTC. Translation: CASSQLRYEQYF.

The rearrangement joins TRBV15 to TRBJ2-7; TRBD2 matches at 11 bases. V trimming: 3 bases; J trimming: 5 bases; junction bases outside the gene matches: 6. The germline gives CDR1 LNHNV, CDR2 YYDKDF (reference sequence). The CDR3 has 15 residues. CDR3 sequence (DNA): TGTGCCACCAGCAGGATGGAACTAGCGGGAGACGAGCAGTACTTC. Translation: CATSRMELAGDEQYF.

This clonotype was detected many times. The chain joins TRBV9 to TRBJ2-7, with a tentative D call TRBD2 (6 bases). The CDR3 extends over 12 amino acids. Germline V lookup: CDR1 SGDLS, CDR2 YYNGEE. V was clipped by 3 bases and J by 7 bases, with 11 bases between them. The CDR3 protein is CASSAGGGEQYF. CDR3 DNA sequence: TGTGCCAGCAGCGCCGGAGGAGGGGAGCAGTACTTC. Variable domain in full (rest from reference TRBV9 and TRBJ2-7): DSGVTQTPKHLITATGQRVTLRCSPRSGDLSVYWYQQSLDQGLQFLIQYYNGEERAKGNILERFSAQQFPDLHSELNLSSLELGDSALYFCASSAGGGEQYFGPGTRLTVT.

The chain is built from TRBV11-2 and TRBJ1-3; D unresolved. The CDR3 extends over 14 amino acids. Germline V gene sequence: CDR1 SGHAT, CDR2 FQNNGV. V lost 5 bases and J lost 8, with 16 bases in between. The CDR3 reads CASSTTGLADTIYF. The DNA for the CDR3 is TGTGCCAGCAGCACCACCGGACTGGCGGACACCATATATTTT.